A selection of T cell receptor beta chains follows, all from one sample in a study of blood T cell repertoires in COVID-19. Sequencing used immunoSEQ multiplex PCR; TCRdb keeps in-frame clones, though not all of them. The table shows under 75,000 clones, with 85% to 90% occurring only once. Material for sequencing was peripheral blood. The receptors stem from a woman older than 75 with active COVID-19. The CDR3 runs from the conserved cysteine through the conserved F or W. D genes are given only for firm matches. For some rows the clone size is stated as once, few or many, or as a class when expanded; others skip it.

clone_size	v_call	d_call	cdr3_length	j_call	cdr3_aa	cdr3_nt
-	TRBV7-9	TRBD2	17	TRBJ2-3	CASSLGLAVGVSDTQYF	TGTGCCAGCAGCTTGGGACTAGCGGTGGGGGTGTCAGATACGCAGTATTTT
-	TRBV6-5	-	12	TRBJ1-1	CASSLRNTEAFF	TGTGCCAGCAGTCTCAGGAACACTGAAGCTTTCTTT
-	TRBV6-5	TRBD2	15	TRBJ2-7	CASRRTSGGAYEQYF	TGTGCCAGCAGACGGACTAGCGGGGGGGCCTACGAGCAGTACTTC
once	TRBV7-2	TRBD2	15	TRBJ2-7	CASSYLGTTTYEQYF	TGTGCCAGCAGCTACCTTGGGACTACTACCTACGAGCAGTACTTC
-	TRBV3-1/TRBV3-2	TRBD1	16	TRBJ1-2	CASSQNQDRGVYGYTF	TGTGCCAGCAGCCAGAATCAGGACAGGGGTGTCTATGGCTACACCTTC
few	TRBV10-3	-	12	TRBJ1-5	CAISDLAQPQHF	TGTGCCATCAGTGATCTAGCTCAGCCCCAGCATTTT
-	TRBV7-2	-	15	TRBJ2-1	CASSLSQGSYNEQFF	TGTGCCAGCAGCTTAAGTCAGGGATCCTACAATGAGCAGTTCTTC
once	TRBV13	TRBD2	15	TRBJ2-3	CASSLGGGGTDTQYF	TGTGCCAGCAGCTTAGGTGGGGGGGGCACAGATACGCAGTATTTT
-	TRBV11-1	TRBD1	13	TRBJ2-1	CASSLGQNNEQFF	TGTGCCAGCAGCTTGGGACAGAACAATGAGCAGTTCTTC
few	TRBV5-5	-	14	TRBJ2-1	CASSLTGDRQEQFF	TGTGCCAGCAGCTTGACAGGCGACCGGCAGGAGCAGTTCTTC
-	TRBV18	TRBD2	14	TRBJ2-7	CASSQTGGSYEQYF	TGTGCCAGCTCACAAACGGGGGGCTCCTACGAGCAGTACTTC
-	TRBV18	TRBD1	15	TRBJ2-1	CASSPRDRAGNEQFF	TGTGCCAGCTCACCAAGGGACAGGGCGGGAAATGAGCAGTTCTTC
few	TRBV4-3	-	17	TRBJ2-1	CASSQGVRGSSYNEQFF	TGCGCCAGCAGCCAAGGGGTGCGGGGTAGCTCCTACAATGAGCAGTTCTTC
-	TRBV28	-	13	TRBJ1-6	CASSFQGESPLHF	TGTGCCAGCAGTTTCCAGGGTGAATCACCCCTCCACTTT
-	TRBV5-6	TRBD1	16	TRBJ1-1	CASSLGLNRGNTEAFF	TGTGCCAGCAGCTTGGGATTGAACAGGGGAAACACTGAAGCTTTCTTT
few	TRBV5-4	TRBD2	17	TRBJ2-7	CASSLGSGAQSGGEQYF	TGTGCCAGCAGCTTGGGCAGCGGGGCCCAGTCGGGGGGGGAGCAGTACTTC
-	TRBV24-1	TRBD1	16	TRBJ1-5	CATSEAGTGVYQPQHF	TGTGCCACCAGTGAGGCCGGGACAGGAGTCTATCAGCCCCAGCATTTT
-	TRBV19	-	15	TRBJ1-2	CASSTGRTGSNGYTF	TGTGCCAGTAGTACCGGTAGAACAGGTAGCAATGGCTACACCTTC
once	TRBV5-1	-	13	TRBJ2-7	CASSAQGNYEQYF	TGCGCCAGCAGTGCACAGGGAAACTACGAGCAGTACTTC
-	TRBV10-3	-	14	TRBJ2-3	CAISVGQNTDTQYF	TGTGCCATCAGTGTGGGGCAGAACACAGATACGCAGTATTTT
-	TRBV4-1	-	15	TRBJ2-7	CASSQDGSQAYEQYF	TGCGCCAGCAGCCAAGATGGGAGTCAGGCCTACGAGCAGTACTTC
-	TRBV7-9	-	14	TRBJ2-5	CASSISTPGETQYF	TGTGCCAGCAGCATTTCGACCCCGGGGGAGACCCAGTACTTC
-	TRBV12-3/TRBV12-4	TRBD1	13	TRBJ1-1	CASSTGEGTEAFF	TGTGCCAGCAGTACAGGGGAAGGGACTGAAGCTTTCTTT
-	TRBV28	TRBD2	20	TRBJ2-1	CASSERLAGGPKSSYNEQFF	TGTGCCAGCAGTGAAAGACTAGCGGGCGGCCCAAAAAGCTCCTACAATGAGCAGTTCTTC
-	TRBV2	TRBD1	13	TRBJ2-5	CASSEETGTTQYF	TGTGCCAGCAGTGAAGAGACAGGGACGACCCAGTACTTC
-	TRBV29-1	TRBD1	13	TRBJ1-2	CSVRQGTNYGYTF	TGCAGCGTCCGACAGGGGACTAACTATGGCTACACCTTC
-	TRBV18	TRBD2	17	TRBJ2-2	CASSPRSGGSFTGELFF	TGTGCCAGCTCACCCAGAAGCGGGGGAAGTTTCACCGGGGAGCTGTTTTTT
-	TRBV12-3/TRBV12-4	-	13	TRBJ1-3	CASSLSLLDTIYF	TGTGCCAGCAGTTTGAGCCTTCTGGACACCATATATTTT
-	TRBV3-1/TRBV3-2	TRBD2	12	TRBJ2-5	CASSQGGETQYF	TGTGCCAGCAGCCAGGGAGGGGAGACCCAGTACTTC
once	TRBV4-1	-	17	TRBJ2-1	CASSQDSWRDSYNEQFF	TGCGCCAGCAGCCAAGATTCGTGGCGGGACTCCTACAATGAGCAGTTCTTC
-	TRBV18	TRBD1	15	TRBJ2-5	CASSRGTGGQETQYF	TGTGCCAGCTCACGCGGGACAGGGGGTCAAGAGACCCAGTACTTC
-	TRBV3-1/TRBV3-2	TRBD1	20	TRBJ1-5	CASSHQTGTGGLYSNQPQHF	TGTGCCAGCAGCCACCAAACAGGCACAGGGGGACTATATAGCAATCAGCCCCAGCATTTT
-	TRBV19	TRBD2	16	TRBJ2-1	CASSIDRGGRVPEQFF	TGTGCCAGTAGTATAGATCGGGGGGGGCGAGTCCCCGAGCAGTTCTTC
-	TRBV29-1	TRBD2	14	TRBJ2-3	CSVGQRGGSDTQYF	TGCAGCGTTGGACAGCGGGGGGGCTCAGATACGCAGTATTTT
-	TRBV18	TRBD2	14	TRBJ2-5	CASSGLADQETQYF	TGTGCCAGCTCAGGACTAGCGGACCAAGAGACCCAGTACTTC
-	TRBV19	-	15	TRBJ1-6	CASSIVPAGVSPLHF	TGTGCCAGTAGTATAGTTCCGGCAGGGGTATCACCCCTCCACTTT
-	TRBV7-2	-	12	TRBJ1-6	CASSNRNSPLHF	TGTGCCAGCAGCAACAGGAATTCACCCCTCCACTTT
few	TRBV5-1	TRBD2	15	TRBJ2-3	CASSLTSGVPDTQYF	TGCGCCAGCAGCTTGACTAGCGGGGTACCCGATACGCAGTATTTT
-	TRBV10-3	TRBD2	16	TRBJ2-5	CAISVGLAGAQETQYF	TGTGCCATCAGTGTGGGACTAGCGGGGGCCCAAGAGACCCAGTACTTC
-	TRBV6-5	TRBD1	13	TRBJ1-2	CASSQGAGYGYTF	TGTGCCAGCAGCCAGGGGGCCGGGTATGGCTACACCTTC
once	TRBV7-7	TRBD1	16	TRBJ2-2	CASSRQTGLDTGELFF	TGTGCTAGCAGCCGCCAGACAGGGCTGGACACCGGGGAGCTGTTTTTT
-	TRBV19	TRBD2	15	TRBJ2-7	CASSMGLAGAYEQYF	TGTGCCAGTAGTATGGGGCTAGCGGGGGCCTACGAGCAGTACTTC